A selection of T cell receptor beta chains follows, all from one sample in a study of early stage breast cancer tumors. The repertoire was sequenced with immunoSEQ multiplex PCR; TCRdb's copy has only in-frame clones and lacks some. The table records 50,000 or so clones, roughly four fifths of them present only once. The sequencing sample was made of blood. The origin of the receptors is a person in their fifties or sixties with breast cancer. Each CDR3 is given with its conserved first and last residue. The D gene is left open where the match is weak. Size is stated for part of the rows, as once, few or many counts, or as a class when the clone is expanded.

>.|TRBV29-1|.|TRBJ2-6
TGCAGCGTTGGAACATACTCTGGGGCCAACGTCCTGACTTTC
CSVGTYSGANVLTF
>.|TRBV30|.|TRBJ2-7
TGTGCCTCGGGAGTACGGTACGAGCAGTACTTC
CASGVRYEQYF
>.|TRBV4-3|.|TRBJ2-1
TGCGCCAGCAGCCAAGATCCAGGAGCCTACAATGAGCAGTTCTTC
CASSQDPGAYNEQFF
>.|TRBV19|.|TRBJ1-4
TGTGCCAGTAGCCTGGGTAGACTCAATGAAAAACTGTTTTTT
CASSLGRLNEKLFF
>.|TRBV6-1|.|TRBJ2-5
TGTGCCAGCAGTGGGCCGACAGAGACCCAGTACTTC
CASSGPTETQYF
>TRBD2|TRBV7-2|.|TRBJ2-3
TGTGCCAGCAGCTGGGGGTCCGGGGGGACAGATACGCAGTATTTT
CASSWGSGGTDTQYF
>.|TRBV14|.|TRBJ2-5
TGTGCCAGCAGCCAAGTATCTAGCGCCATTACGGCCCAGTACTTC
CASSQVSSAITAQYF
>TRBD2|TRBV6-1|.|TRBJ2-5
TGTGCCAGTAGGAGCGGGGCCGATGGAACAGAGACCCAGTACTTC
CASRSGADGTETQYF
>.|TRBV11-3|.|TRBJ2-2
TGTGCCAGCAGCTTATTCTCCGGGGAGCTGTTTTTT
CASSLFSGELFF
>TRBD1|TRBV25-1|.|TRBJ1-4
TGTGCCAGCAGTGAATGGACAGGGGGCTCTAATGAAAAACTGTTTTTT
CASSEWTGGSNEKLFF
>.|TRBV6-5|.|TRBJ1-4
TGTGCCAGCAGACCCGACAAGGTAGAAAAACTGTTTTTT
CASRPDKVEKLFF
>.|TRBV5-1|.|TRBJ1-1
TGCGCCAGCAGCTTGGGGTGGGGAGAGAACACTGAAGCTTTCTTT
CASSLGWGENTEAFF
>.|TRBV4-1|.|TRBJ2-5
TGCGCCAGCAGCCAAGACGCCGGGGGGCGCGAAGAGACCCAGTACTTC
CASSQDAGGREETQYF
>.|TRBV28|.|TRBJ2-7
TGTGCCAGCAGATCGGGGGGCGAGGAAAACTACGAGCAGTACTTC
CASRSGGEENYEQYF
>TRBD2|TRBV7-2|.|TRBJ2-3
TGTGCCAGCAGCTTGGGACTAGCGGGGGCGGGAGATACGCAGTATTTT
CASSLGLAGAGDTQYF
>TRBD1|TRBV11-2|.|TRBJ2-5
TGTGCCAGCAGCTTAAGCCCAGGGGGACCCCAAGGAACCCAGTACTTC
CASSLSPGGPQGTQYF
>TRBD2|TRBV9|.|TRBJ2-2
TGTGCCAGCAGCGTAGATCCGGGGGGAACCGGGGAGCTGTTTTTT
CASSVDPGGTGELFF
>.|TRBV23-1|.|TRBJ2-7
TGCGCCAGCAGTCAGCTAGGACGGCGCTACGAGCAGTACTTC
CASSQLGRRYEQYF
>.|TRBV5-5|.|TRBJ2-7
TGTGCCAGCAGCTTGGTGGAGTCCTACGAGCAGTACTTC
CASSLVESYEQYF
>.|TRBV27|.|TRBJ1-5
TGTGCCAGCAGTTCCCTTCCAGGGTATACTCAGCCCCAGCATTTT
CASSSLPGYTQPQHF
>.|TRBV14|.|TRBJ1-4
TGTGCCAGCAGCCACCTCGATGGTGAAAAACTGTTTTTT
CASSHLDGEKLFF
>TRBD2|TRBV5-1|.|TRBJ2-3
TGCGCCAGCAGCTCCGGACTAGCGGGAGGCACAGATACGCAGTATTTT
CASSSGLAGGTDTQYF
>.|TRBV30|.|TRBJ1-3
TGTGCCTGGAGCCTACAGCGATTCTCTGGAAACACCATATATTTT
CAWSLQRFSGNTIYF
>TRBD1|TRBV7-8|.|TRBJ2-7
TGTGCCAGCAGCTCACACAGGGGCACCACAGGGTTGAACTACGAGCAGTACTTC
CASSSHRGTTGLNYEQYF
>TRBD1|TRBV7-6|.|TRBJ2-7
TGTGCCAGCAGCATAACGGGACAGGGTTTCGACGAGCAGTACTTC
CASSITGQGFDEQYF
>.|TRBV19|once|TRBJ2-1
TGTGCCAGTAGTATTGGTCCTGACAGACCCAATGAGCAGTTCTTC
CASSIGPDRPNEQFF
>.|TRBV6-1|.|TRBJ2-2
TGTGCCAGCAGCACAATACTAGGGGACGCCGGGGAGCTGTTTTTT
CASSTILGDAGELFF
>.|TRBV7-9|.|TRBJ2-3
TGTGCCAGCAGCTGGGGCGCCGGAAGCACAGATACGCAGTATTTT
CASSWGAGSTDTQYF
>.|TRBV7-2|once|TRBJ2-2
TGTGCCAGCAGCCCACAGACCTCCACCGGGGAGCTGTTTTTT
CASSPQTSTGELFF
>.|TRBV4-3|.|TRBJ1-2
TGCGCCAGCAGCCAAGATGAAAGAGGGAACTATGGCTACACCTTC
CASSQDERGNYGYTF
>TRBD1|TRBV19|.|TRBJ2-1
TGTGCCAGTTCGGGGACAGGGGGCTACAATGAGCAGTTCTTC
CASSGTGGYNEQFF
>.|TRBV29-1|.|TRBJ2-7
TGCAGCGTTGAGGAGGAGGGGGGGTACGAGCAGTACTTC
CSVEEEGGYEQYF
>.|TRBV29-1|.|TRBJ1-3
TGCAGCGTCTGGGACACCCGCTCTGGAAACACCATATATTTT
CSVWDTRSGNTIYF
>.|TRBV6-1|.|TRBJ1-4
TGTGCCAGCAGTGAATTAAGTGAAAAACTGTTTTTT
CASSELSEKLFF
>.|TRBV19|few|TRBJ1-2
TGTGCCAGTACCGGGTTCGGGTATGGCGGCTACACCTTC
CASTGFGYGGYTF
>.|TRBV6-6|.|TRBJ2-1
TGTGCCAGCAGTTTACAGGAAGGTGAGCAGTTCTTC
CASSLQEGEQFF
>.|TRBV19|.|TRBJ1-5
TGTGCCAGTAGTATACGGGGCAGTTATAGCAATCAGCCCCAGCATTTT
CASSIRGSYSNQPQHF
>.|TRBV6-5|.|TRBJ1-4
TGTGCCAGCAGTTACACGGTCCCTGTTGAAAAACTGTTTTTT
CASSYTVPVEKLFF
>.|TRBV19|.|TRBJ1-1
TGTGCCAGTAGTATAGTAGGGGTTGCCACTGAAGCTTTCTTT
CASSIVGVATEAFF
>.|TRBV7-2|.|TRBJ1-6
TGTGCCAGCAGCCTCCAACGCACCGGGAGGGGTTCACCCCTCCACTTT
CASSLQRTGRGSPLHF
>.|TRBV9|.|TRBJ2-7
TGTGCCAGCAGCGTAGCTACGGCGGCAACCTACGAGCAGTACTTC
CASSVATAATYEQYF